Below are 16 T cell receptor beta chains sequenced from a single sample in a study of regulatory T cells in long-lasting Graves disease. Specified time point: persistent/refractory GD, antithyroid drugs over 5 years with positive TRAb. The TCR library used RNA extracted from PBMCs. The authors built TCR beta libraries using iRepertoire HTBI primers and Arm-PCR of CDR3 regions. TCRdb reanalysed the multiplex PCR reads using MiXCR and keeps one entry per CDR3 protein. The sample includes under 450,000 distinct CDR3 sequences, about 25% of them seen just once. Sample: peripheral blood mononuclear cells (PBMCs), taken when the disease was refractory, from a patient treated with antithyroid drugs. These receptors all come from a female donor with Graves disease.

Only a few counts were recorded for this clonotype. The gene calls are TRBV27 and TRBJ1-1, with 9 bases aligning to TRBD1. The junction had 18 bases not matched to a gene; V was cut back by 4 bases and J by 9 bases. The CDR3 totals 17 residues. Germline V lookup: CDR1 MNHEY, CDR2 SMNVEV (reference sequence). The CDR3 region is CASSSYRDRARGVKAFF. The CDR3, as DNA: TGTGCCAGCAGTTCATACCGGGACAGGGCCCGGGGAGTGAAAGCTTTCTTT.

This clonotype was seen only a few times. The rearrangement links TRBV5-1 to TRBJ2-2; D unresolved. The CDR3 extends over 13 amino acids. The germline V gene encodes CDR1 SGHRS and CDR2 YFSETQ. V was shortened by 3 bases and J by 5 bases, with 8 bases between the two germline ends. Here the CDR3 reads CASSSYYTGELFF. The CDR3 DNA reads TGCGCCAGCAGCTCCTACTATACCGGGGAGCTGTTTTTT.

This clonotype was found a few times. The chain joins TRBV28 to TRBJ1-3; D not resolved. The CDR3 covers 12 residues. Per the germline V gene, CDR1 is MDHEN and CDR2 is SYDVKM. Trimming shortened V by 4 bases and J by 8 bases, and 9 bases separated the two germline ends. CDR3 protein: CASSSVRDTIYF. CDR3 DNA sequence: TGTGCCAGCAGTTCTGTTCGGGACACCATATATTTT.

The rearrangement links TRBV30 to TRBJ2-7; D not resolved. The CDR3 contains 11 residues. The V gene's germline CDR1 is GTSNPN and CDR2 SVGIG (reference sequence). V lost 1 base to trimming and J lost 7 bases, with 8 bases between them. The CDR3 reads CAWSEYVEQYF. CDR3 in DNA: TGTGCCTGGAGTGAATATGTTGAGCAGTACTTC.

This clonotype occurred many times. This chain connects TRBV28 to TRBJ1-5; the match to TRBD1 covers 7 bases. The CDR3 contains 18 residues. V was clipped by 2 bases and J by 0 bases; unmatched bases: 10. Germline V gene data show CDR1 as MDHEN and CDR2 as SYDVKM. In DNA form, the CDR3 reads TGTGCCAGCAGTTTAGTGGGACAGCTACAATTTAGCAATCAGCCCCAGCATTTT. It is translated as CASSLVGQLQFSNQPQHF. Variable domain in full (rest from reference TRBV28 and TRBJ1-5): DVKVTQSSRYLVKRTGEKVFLECVQDMDHENMFWYRQDPGLGLRLIYFSYDVKMKEKGDIPEGYSVSREKKERFSLILESASTNQTSMYLCASSLVGQLQFSNQPQHFGDGTRLSIL.

The chain has TRBV3-1 and TRBJ2-5; weak D call: TRBD1 (6 bases). CDR1 is LGHDT and CDR2 is YNNKEL in the germline V gene (reference sequence). This CDR3 comprises 16 residues. Trimming took 3 bases from V and 4 from J, leaving 18 bases between them. The CDR3 DNA follows: TGTGCCAGCAGCCACCAGGGGAGAGGATTGACAGAGACCCAGTACTTC. This codes for CASSHQGRGLTETQYF.

The chain employs TRBV6-5 and TRBJ1-3; D unclear. V was clipped by 0 bases and J by 3 bases, with 12 bases between them. Germline-derived CDR1 and CDR2 are MNHEY and SVGAGI. This CDR3 comprises 16 residues. The CDR3 region is CASSYSSGRIGNTIYF. The DNA of the CDR3 is TGTGCCAGCAGTTACTCATCCGGGCGGATTGGAAACACCATATATTTT.

There are a few counts of this clonotype. The chain has TRBV7-2 and TRBJ2-5, with 7 bases identical to TRBD2. There are 15 residues in the CDR3. Germline trimming cut 0 bases from V and 2 bases from J; bases unmatched to any gene: 3. Per the germline V gene, CDR1 is SGHTA and CDR2 is FQGNSA. CDR3 DNA: TGTGCCAGCAGCTTAGCAGGGACTAAACAAGAGACCCAGTACTTC. Amino acids: CASSLAGTKQETQYF.

This clonotype was observed a handful of times. The gene calls are TRBV9 and TRBJ2-7; TRBD1 might be the D (5 bases). The CDR3 is 15 amino acids. Germline assignment: CDR1 SGDLS and CDR2 YYNGEE. Deletions cut 0 bases from V and 2 bases from J, with 12 bases between. CDR3 nucleotide sequence: TGTGCCAGCAGCGTAGATGGGGCAGGAGCCTACGAGCAGTACTTC. Translated: CASSVDGAGAYEQYF.

Details on this clonotype: This may be a read error, as it is one base from a much larger clone. The rearrangement joins TRBV11-2 to TRBJ2-7; maybe TRBD1 (6 bases). The germline gives CDR1 SGHAT, CDR2 FQNNGV. This CDR3 is built from 15 residues. Deletions cut 5 bases from V and 2 bases from J, with 16 bases between. This CDR3 is CASSEGQRLPYEQYF. The CDR3 DNA is TGTGCCAGCAGCGAAGGACAGCGACTTCCCTACGAGCAGTACTTC.

V and J are TRBV7-2 and TRBJ2-2; maybe TRBD2 (6 bases). Per germline, CDR1 SGHTA and CDR2 FQGNSA. CDR3 length: 15 amino acids. The V and J ends lost 4 bases and 6 bases respectively, with 15 bases between them. CDR3 loop: CASSSLAARAGELFF. The DNA for the CDR3 is TGTGCCAGCAGCTCCTTAGCGGCCCGTGCCGGGGAGCTGTTTTTT. The full variable domain, in which reference TRBV7-2 and TRBJ2-2 provide the parts outside the CDR3, is GAGVSQSPSNKVTEKGKDVELRCDPISGHTALYWYRQSLGQGLEFLIYFQGNSAPDKSGLPSDRFSAERTGGSVSTLTIQRTQQEDSAVYLCASSSLAARAGELFFGEGSRLTVL.

The chain uses TRBV20-1 and TRBJ1-5; maybe TRBD1 (5 bases). Germline V gene data show CDR1 as DFQATT and CDR2 as SNEGSKA (reference sequence). The germline V and J ends were trimmed by 3 bases and 4 bases, with 19 bases remaining between them. The CDR3 runs to 16 residues. In DNA, the CDR3 is TGCAGTGCTAGGCCGGGGTATAGGGGTGGTAATCAGCCCCAGCATTTT. Protein: CSARPGYRGGNQPQHF.

At least ten counts were recorded for this clonotype. J is TRBJ1-2 and V is TRBV11-2; TRBD1 matches 8 bases. CDR3 length: 16 residues. The V gene's germline CDR1 is SGHAT and CDR2 FQNNGV. J lost 3 bases, V lost 5 bases, and 11 bases had no gene match. The CDR3 is CASSPGPGGADYGYTF. The CDR3 DNA sequence: TGTGCCAGCAGCCCTGGCCCAGGGGGCGCAGACTATGGCTACACCTTC.

This clonotype was counted a few times. V and J are TRBV7-2 and TRBJ1-5; D is unclear. Deletions cut 7 bases from V and 4 bases from J, with 14 bases between. The CDR3 consists of 14 residues. Germline V lookup: CDR1 SGHTA, CDR2 FQGNSA. CDR3: CASKLSTLNQPQHF. The CDR3 DNA reads as TGTGCCAGCAAGCTTAGTACCCTAAATCAGCCCCAGCATTTT.

The chain uses TRBV18 and TRBJ1-5; D is unclear. V shed 3 bases and J shed 2 bases, with 8 bases lying between them. Germline V gene lookup returns CDR1 KGHSH and CDR2 LQKENI. This CDR3 is 14 amino acids long. The CDR3 nucleotides are TGTGCCAGCTCACCGGCCCGGGGCAATCAGCCCCAGCATTTT. Amino acid sequence: CASSPARGNQPQHF.

This clonotype was detected only once. This rearrangement joins TRBV20-1 to TRBJ2-7, with 14 bases lining up with TRBD2. J lost 6 bases, V lost 5 bases, and 15 bases had no gene match. The germline CDR1 and CDR2 sequences are DFQATT and SNEGSKA (reference sequence). The CDR3 totals 17 residues. The CDR3 DNA sequence: TGCAGTGCTCCCCTGGGACTAGCGGGAGACGTGTGGGCCGAGCAGTACTTC. It yields the protein CSAPLGLAGDVWAEQYF.